The entry that follows covers one T cell receptor (beta chain) sequence. Its target is not known. The CDR3 runs 13 residues. Germline values: CDR1 SGHDT, CDR2 YYEEEE. V lost 2 bases and J lost 0, with 6 bases in between. Investigators prepared the TCR beta libraries by applying iRepertoire HTBI primers and Arm-PCR of CDR3 regions. TCRdb processed the multiplex PCR reads anew with MiXCR; each CDR3 protein has one entry. The sample lists about 530,000 distinct CDR3 sequences, about 16% seen once, with approximately 25% in the top ten. The sample originates from a study of regulatory T cells in long-lasting Graves disease. Regarding time point: newly diagnosed GD, antithyroid drugs for less than 3 months. PBMCs were the source of the RNA used for TCR sequencing. Points from the study as a whole: Favoring TRBV28, TRBJ1-2 and TRBJ2-5 was a feature seen in persistent disease.

These data also formed part of another study, on T cells in Graves' hyperthyroidism and ophthalmopathy. This second study notes: The patients, who ranged from 18 to 65 in age, presented with newly diagnosed hyperthyroidism lasting under 2 months.

The V and J genes are TRBV5-6 and TRBJ2-7; D is uncertain. Specimen: peripheral blood mononuclear cells (PBMCs), collected at new diagnosis, from a patient treated with antithyroid drugs. The receptor comes from a woman aged 35-60 years with Graves disease. The CDR3 DNA reads TGTGCCAGCAGCTTAGGGTTCTCCTACGAGCAGTACTTC. It yields the protein CASSLGFSYEQYF.